This TCR beta chain emerged from a study of early T cells in non-severe SARS-CoV-2 infection. This clonotype was seen only a few times. This CDR3 is built from 13 residues. V lost 8 bases to trimming and J lost 7 bases, with 12 bases between them. Germline V lookup: CDR1 SNHLY, CDR2 FYNNEI. Individual cDNA molecules received unique molecular identifiers. TCRdb called the 5' RACE reads again in MiXCR, with one record for every CDR3 protein. Of some 80,000 distinct CDR3 sequences detected, 8.5% to 12% appear once; the ten largest clones hold approximately 8%. The chain is built from TRBV2 and TRBJ1-6; no reliable D call. The sample was whole blood, taken at baseline. The clonotype comes from an adult who was a healthcare worker with PCR-confirmed SARS-CoV-2 infection or an uninfected control (not recorded which). CDR3 DNA sequence: TGTGCCAGCTTGCTCCTCCTCAATTCACCCCTCCACTTT. Its protein is CASLLLLNSPLHF.